The 22 T cell receptor beta chains below come from one sample, sequenced in a study of T cells expressing NK-cell markers. One entry per CDR3 protein, without DNA, is what TCRdb gives after re-calling the 5' RACE reads. This table holds 300,000 to 500,000 distinct CDR3 sequences. Sequenced material: blood T cells: a sorted CD56 or NKG2C T cell subset, CD4+ or CD8+ T cells, or bulk PBMC T cells (not recorded which). The receptor set was obtained from a woman aged 50 to 60 in good health.

J is TRBJ2-1 and V is TRBV5-1; TCRdb proposes TRBD2, but this gene call is untestable without DNA. From germline, CDR1 is SGHRS and CDR2 YFSETQ. CDR3 length equals 15 residues. CDR3 protein: CASGLTSGLYNEQFF.

The CDR3 loop reads CASSPDGDTIFHF. V gene TRBV4-1 combines with J gene TRBJ1-2; TCRdb gives TRBD1 as the D gene, but with no DNA this cannot be confirmed. The length of the CDR3 is 13 residues. The germline gives CDR1 MGHRA, CDR2 YSYEKL.

The chain is built from TRBV6-6 and TRBJ1-6; lacking DNA, the TRBD1 call made by TCRdb goes unchecked. The CDR3 has 14 residues. Germline CDR1 MNHNY, CDR2 SVGAGI (reference sequence). The CDR3 region is CASSAGPGYSPLHF.

The chain has TRBV27 and TRBJ2-1; TCRdb's D gene call, TRBD2, goes unchecked for lack of DNA. The CDR3 has 14 residues. Germline V gene data show CDR1 as MNHEY and CDR2 as SMNVEV (reference sequence). CDR3 sequence reads: CASKGTSVYNEQFF.

The chain combines TRBV7-9 with TRBJ2-7. This CDR3 has 14 residues. CDR1 is SEHNR and CDR2 is FQNEAQ in the germline V gene (reference sequence). The chain's CDR3 is CASSGSGAFYEQYF.

This rearrangement joins TRBV29-1 to TRBJ1-3; TCRdb returns TRBD1, unconfirmable since there is no DNA. This CDR3 is 16 amino acids long. The germline V gene has CDR1 SQVTM and CDR2 ANQGSEA. CDR3 residues: CSARGRQGASGNTIYF.

V gene TRBV12-3 or TRBV12-4 combines with J gene TRBJ2-1; absent DNA, TCRdb's TRBD2 call cannot be checked. This CDR3 is built from 14 residues. CDR3 in amino acids: CAIGRDGSYNEQFF.

The V gene is TRBV5-1, the J gene TRBJ1-4; there is no DNA to check the TCRdb D call of TRBD1. The CDR3 has 15 amino acids. Germline V CDR1 and CDR2: SGHRS, YFSETQ. CDR3 sequence reads: CASSLTAGIGEKLFF.

The chain recombines TRBV9 with TRBJ2-2; TCRdb names TRBD1, which stays unverified in the absence of DNA. Germline lookup yields CDR1 SGDLS and CDR2 YYNGEE. The CDR3 spans 14 residues. Here the CDR3 reads CASSVTGGPGELFF.

The CDR3 spells CASSPGQGAAGELFF. The chain recombines TRBV5-8 with TRBJ2-2; with no DNA, the TCRdb D assignment of TRBD1 cannot be verified. Germline V gene lookup returns CDR1 SGHTS and CDR2 YDEGEE. The CDR3 loop spans 15 amino acids.

The chain carries TRBV5-1 and TRBJ2-7. The CDR3 consists of 13 residues. Germline V gives CDR1 SGHRS, CDR2 YFSETQ. This CDR3 reads CASSLEIAYEQYF.

V usage is TRBV6-2 or TRBV6-3 and J usage is TRBJ2-3; TCRdb gives TRBD2 as the D gene, but with no DNA this cannot be confirmed. The CDR3 spans 18 residues. The germline CDR1 and CDR2 sequences are MNHEY and SVGEGT. Here the CDR3 reads CASSYTLTSGVSTDTQYF.

V gene TRBV5-1 combines with J gene TRBJ2-5; TCRdb proposes TRBD1, but this gene call is untestable without DNA. The CDR3 spans 15 residues. Per the germline V gene, CDR1 is SGHRS and CDR2 is YFSETQ. This CDR3 reads CASSTTGTGEETQYF.

The chain combines TRBV27 with TRBJ1-2; TCRdb reports TRBD1, a call that lacks DNA to check it against. The CDR3 is made up of 14 amino acids. Germline loops: CDR1 MNHEY, CDR2 SMNVEV (reference sequence). The CDR3 sequence: CASSPWDRGYGYTF.

The chain joins TRBV12-3 or TRBV12-4 to TRBJ2-3; with no DNA, the TCRdb D assignment of TRBD2 cannot be verified. The CDR3 spans 14 residues. The CDR3 is CASSWIAGTDTQYF.

This CDR3 is CASSRSVLAVLGHNEQFF. The chain recombines TRBV11-3 with TRBJ2-1; TCRdb returns TRBD2, unconfirmable since there is no DNA. The CDR3 runs 18 residues. Germline V gene sequence: CDR1 SGHNT, CDR2 YENEEA. Using reference TRBV11-3 and TRBJ2-1 for the parts outside the CDR3, the full variable domain is EAGVVQSPRYKIIEKKQPVAFWCNPISGHNTLYWYLQNLGQGPELLIRYENEEAVDDSQLPKDRFSAERLKGVDSTLKIQPAELGDSAVYLCASSRSVLAVLGHNEQFFGPGTRLTVL.

This rearrangement joins TRBV30 to TRBJ1-1; TCRdb's D gene call, TRBD1, goes unchecked for lack of DNA. The CDR3 length is 12 residues. The germline CDR1 and CDR2 sequences are GTSNPN and SVGIG (reference sequence). CDR3: CAWSPLNTEAFF. The complete variable domain, with remaining parts taken from reference TRBV30 and TRBJ1-1, reads SQTIHQWPATLVQPVGSPLSLECTVEGTSNPNLYWYRQAAGRGLQLLFYSVGIGQISSEVPQNLSASRPQDRQFILSSKKLLLSDSGFYLCAWSPLNTEAFFGQGTRLTVV.

The V gene is TRBV7-2, the J gene TRBJ1-1. There are 13 residues in the CDR3. Germline V gene lookup returns CDR1 SGHTA and CDR2 FQGNSA. The CDR3 sequence: CASSLAPNTEAFF. The full variable domain, in which reference TRBV7-2 and TRBJ1-1 provide the parts outside the CDR3, is GAGVSQSPSNKVTEKGKDVELRCDPISGHTALYWYRQSLGQGLEFLIYFQGNSAPDKSGLPSDRFSAERTGGSVSTLTIQRTQQEDSAVYLCASSLAPNTEAFFGQGTRLTVV.

CDR3 residues: CASSDSLAGGPGSRNEQFF. This chain uses TRBV10-2 with TRBJ2-1; TCRdb selects TRBD2, and the lack of DNA leaves this call unchecked. The CDR3 totals 19 residues. CDR1 WSHSY and CDR2 SAAADI come from the germline V gene.

The rearrangement uses TRBV4-1 and TRBJ2-1; TCRdb outputs TRBD1, but without DNA this stays unchecked. The CDR3 contains 17 residues. Germline V lookup: CDR1 MGHRA, CDR2 YSYEKL. This CDR3 reads CASSHHAGAKSYNEQFF.

The chain carries TRBV10-3 and TRBJ1-1. This CDR3 region has 13 residues. CDR1 and CDR2 from the germline V gene are ENHRY and SYGVKD. The CDR3 protein is CAITPQGLAEAFF.

The chain couples TRBV7-6 to TRBJ2-5; absent DNA, TCRdb's TRBD1 call cannot be checked. The germline gives CDR1 SGHVS, CDR2 FNYEAQ. CDR3 size: 16 residues. This chain's CDR3 is CASNSRDRGPRETQYF. Looking up the rest from reference TRBV7-6 and TRBJ2-5 gives the full variable domain: GAGVSQSPRYKVTKRGQDVALRCDPISGHVSLYWYRQALGQGPEFLTYFNYEAQQDKSGLPNDRFSAERPEGSISTLTIQRTEQRDSAMYRCASNSRDRGPRETQYFGPGTRLLVL.